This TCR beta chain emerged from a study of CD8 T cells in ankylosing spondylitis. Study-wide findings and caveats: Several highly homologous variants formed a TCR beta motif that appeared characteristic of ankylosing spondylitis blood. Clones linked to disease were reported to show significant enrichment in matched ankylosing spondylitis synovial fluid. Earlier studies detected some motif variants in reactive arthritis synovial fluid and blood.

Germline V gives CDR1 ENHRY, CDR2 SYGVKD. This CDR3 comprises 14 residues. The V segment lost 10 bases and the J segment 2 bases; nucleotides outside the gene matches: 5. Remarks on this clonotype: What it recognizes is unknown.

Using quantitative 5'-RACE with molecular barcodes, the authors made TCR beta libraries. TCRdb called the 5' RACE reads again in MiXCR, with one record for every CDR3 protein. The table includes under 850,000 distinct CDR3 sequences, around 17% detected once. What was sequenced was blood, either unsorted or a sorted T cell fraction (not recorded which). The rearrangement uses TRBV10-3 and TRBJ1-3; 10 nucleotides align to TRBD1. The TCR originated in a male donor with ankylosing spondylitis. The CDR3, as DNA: TGTGCCACCCGGGACAGGGGCGCTGGAAACACCATATATTTT. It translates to CATRDRGAGNTIYF.